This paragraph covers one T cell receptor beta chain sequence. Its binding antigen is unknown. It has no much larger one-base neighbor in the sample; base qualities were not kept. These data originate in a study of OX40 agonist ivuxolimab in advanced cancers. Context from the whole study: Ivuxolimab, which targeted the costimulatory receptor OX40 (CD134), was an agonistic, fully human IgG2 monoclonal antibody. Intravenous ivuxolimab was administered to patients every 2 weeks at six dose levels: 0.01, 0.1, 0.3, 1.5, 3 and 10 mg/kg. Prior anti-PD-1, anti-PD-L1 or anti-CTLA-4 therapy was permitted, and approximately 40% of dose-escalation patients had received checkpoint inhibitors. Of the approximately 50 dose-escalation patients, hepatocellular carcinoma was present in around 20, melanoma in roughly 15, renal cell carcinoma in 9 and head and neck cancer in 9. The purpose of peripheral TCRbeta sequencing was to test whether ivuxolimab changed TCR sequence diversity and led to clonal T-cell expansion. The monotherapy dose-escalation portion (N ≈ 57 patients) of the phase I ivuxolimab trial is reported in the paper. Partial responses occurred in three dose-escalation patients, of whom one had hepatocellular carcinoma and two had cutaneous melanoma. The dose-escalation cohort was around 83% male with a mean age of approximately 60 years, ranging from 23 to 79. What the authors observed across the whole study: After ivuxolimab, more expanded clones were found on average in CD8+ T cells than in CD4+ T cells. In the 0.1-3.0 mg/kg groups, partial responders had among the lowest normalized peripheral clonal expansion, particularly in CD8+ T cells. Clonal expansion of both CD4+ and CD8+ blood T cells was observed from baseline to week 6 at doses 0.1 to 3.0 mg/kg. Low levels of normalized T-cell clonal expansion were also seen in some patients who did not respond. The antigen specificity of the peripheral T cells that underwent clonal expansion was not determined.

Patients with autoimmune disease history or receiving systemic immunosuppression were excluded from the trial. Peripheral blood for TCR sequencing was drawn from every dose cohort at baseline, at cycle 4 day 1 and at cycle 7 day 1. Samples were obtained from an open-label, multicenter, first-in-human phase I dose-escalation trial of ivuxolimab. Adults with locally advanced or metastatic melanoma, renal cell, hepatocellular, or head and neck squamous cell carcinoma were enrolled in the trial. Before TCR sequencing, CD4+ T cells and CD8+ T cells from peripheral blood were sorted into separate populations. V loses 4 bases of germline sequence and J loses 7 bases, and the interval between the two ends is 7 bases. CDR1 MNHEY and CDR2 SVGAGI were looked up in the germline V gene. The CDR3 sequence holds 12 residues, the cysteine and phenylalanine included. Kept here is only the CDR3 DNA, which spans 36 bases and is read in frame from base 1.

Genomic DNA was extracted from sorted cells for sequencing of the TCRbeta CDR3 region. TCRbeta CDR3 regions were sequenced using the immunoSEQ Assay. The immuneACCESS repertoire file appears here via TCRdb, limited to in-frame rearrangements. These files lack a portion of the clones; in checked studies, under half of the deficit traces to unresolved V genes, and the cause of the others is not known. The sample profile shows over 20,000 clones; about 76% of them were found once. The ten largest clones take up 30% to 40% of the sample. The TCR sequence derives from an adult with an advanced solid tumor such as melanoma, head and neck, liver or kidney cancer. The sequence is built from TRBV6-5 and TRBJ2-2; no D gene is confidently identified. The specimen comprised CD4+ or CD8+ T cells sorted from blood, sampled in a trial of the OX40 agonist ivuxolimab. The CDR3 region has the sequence CASSLGYGELFF. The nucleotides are TGTGCCAGCAGTTTGGGATACGGGGAGCTGTTTTTT.